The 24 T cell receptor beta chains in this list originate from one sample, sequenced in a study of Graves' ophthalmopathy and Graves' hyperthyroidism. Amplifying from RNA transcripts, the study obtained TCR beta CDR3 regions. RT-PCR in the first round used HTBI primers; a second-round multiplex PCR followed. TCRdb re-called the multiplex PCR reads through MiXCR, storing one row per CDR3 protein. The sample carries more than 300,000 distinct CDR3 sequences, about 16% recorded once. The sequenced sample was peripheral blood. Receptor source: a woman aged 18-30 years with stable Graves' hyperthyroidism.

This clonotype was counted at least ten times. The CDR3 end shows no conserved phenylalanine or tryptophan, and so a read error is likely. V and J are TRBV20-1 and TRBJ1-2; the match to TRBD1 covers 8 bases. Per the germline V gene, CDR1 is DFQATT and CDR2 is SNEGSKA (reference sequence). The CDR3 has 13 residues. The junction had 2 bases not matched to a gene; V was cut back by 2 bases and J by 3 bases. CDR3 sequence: CSARTGGDYGYTL. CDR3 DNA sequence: TGCAGTGCTAGAACAGGGGGAGACTATGGCTACACCCTC.

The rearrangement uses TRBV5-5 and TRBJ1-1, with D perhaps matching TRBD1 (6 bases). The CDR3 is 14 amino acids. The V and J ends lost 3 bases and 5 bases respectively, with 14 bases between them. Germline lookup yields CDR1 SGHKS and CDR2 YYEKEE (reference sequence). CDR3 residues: CASSSSGGWTEAFF. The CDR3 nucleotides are TGTGCCAGCAGCTCCTCGGGGGGCTGGACTGAAGCTTTCTTT.

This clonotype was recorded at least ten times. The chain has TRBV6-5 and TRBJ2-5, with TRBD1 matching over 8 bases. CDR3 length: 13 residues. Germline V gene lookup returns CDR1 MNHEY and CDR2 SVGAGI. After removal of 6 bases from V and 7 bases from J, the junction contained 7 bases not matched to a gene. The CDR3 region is CASSYGQGGTQYF. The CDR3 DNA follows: TGTGCCAGCAGCTATGGACAGGGTGGGACCCAGTACTTC.

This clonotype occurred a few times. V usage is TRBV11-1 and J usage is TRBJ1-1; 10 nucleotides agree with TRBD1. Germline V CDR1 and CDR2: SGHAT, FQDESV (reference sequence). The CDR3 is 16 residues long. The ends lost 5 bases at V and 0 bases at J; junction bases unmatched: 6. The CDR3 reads CASSMGQGHMNTEAFF. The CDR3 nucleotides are TGTGCCAGCAGCATGGGACAGGGGCACATGAACACTGAAGCTTTCTTT.

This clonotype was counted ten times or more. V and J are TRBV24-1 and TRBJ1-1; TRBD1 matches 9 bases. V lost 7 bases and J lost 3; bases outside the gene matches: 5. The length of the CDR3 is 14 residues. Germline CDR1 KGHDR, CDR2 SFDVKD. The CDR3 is CATSTNRGHTEAFF. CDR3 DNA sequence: TGTGCCACCAGCACAAACAGGGGGCACACTGAAGCTTTCTTT.

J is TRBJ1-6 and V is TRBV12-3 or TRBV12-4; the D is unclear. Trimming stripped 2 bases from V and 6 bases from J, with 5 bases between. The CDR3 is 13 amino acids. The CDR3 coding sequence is TGTGCCAGCAGTTTAATGGGTAATTCACCCCTCCACTTT. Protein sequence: CASSLMGNSPLHF.

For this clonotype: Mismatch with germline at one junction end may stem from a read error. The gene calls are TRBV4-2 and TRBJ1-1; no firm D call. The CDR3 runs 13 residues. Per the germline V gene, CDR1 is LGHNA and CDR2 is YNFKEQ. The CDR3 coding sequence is TGTGTCAGCAGCATCCCCCGGAACACTGAAGCTTTCTTT. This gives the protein CVSSIPRNTEAFF.

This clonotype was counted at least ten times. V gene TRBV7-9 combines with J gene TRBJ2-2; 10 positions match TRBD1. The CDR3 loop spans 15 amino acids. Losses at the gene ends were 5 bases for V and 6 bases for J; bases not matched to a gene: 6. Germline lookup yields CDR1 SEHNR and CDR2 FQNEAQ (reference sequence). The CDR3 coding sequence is TGTGCCAGCAGCACGACAGGGGGCTTGTCCGGGGAGCTGTTTTTT. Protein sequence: CASSTTGGLSGELFF.

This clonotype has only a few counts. This chain's CDR3 is CSARDGLANSNIQYF. The CDR3 DNA reads TGCAGTGCTAGAGATGGTCTAGCGAATAGCAACATTCAGTACTTC. This chain joins TRBV20-1 and TRBJ2-4; the D gene is possibly TRBD2 (6 bases). This CDR3 has 15 amino acids. The V end was cut by 0 bases, the J end by 7 bases, with 16 bases between. Per germline, CDR1 DFQATT and CDR2 SNEGSKA (reference sequence).

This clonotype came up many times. The CDR3 reads CATRLNTEAFF. DNA for the CDR3: TGTGCCACCAGACTTAACACTGAAGCTTTCTTT. The chain uses TRBV6-4 and TRBJ1-1; D gene unclear. CDR1 is MRHNA, CDR2 SNTAGT, per germline. This CDR3 is built from 11 residues. V gave up 10 bases and J gave up 2 bases, with 8 bases separating them.

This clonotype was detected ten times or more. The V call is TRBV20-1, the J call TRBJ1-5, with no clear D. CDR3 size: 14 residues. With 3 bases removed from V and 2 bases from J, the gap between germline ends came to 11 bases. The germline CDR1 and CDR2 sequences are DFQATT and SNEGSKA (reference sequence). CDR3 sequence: CSASHGTGNQPQHF. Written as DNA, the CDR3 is TGCAGTGCTAGTCACGGTACCGGCAATCAGCCCCAGCATTTT.

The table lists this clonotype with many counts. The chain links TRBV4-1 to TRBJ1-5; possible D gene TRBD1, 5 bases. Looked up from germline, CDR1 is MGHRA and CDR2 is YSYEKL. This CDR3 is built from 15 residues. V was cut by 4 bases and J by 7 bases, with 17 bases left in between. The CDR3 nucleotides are TGCGCCAGCAGCCTCTTACTTGGGAAGGGGCAGCCCCAGCATTTT. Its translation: CASSLLLGKGQPQHF.

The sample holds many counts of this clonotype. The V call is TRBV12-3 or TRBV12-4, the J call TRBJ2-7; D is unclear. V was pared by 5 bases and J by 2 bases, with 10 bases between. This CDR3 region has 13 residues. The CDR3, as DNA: TGTGCCAGCAGTCCGAAATTGACCTACGAGCAGTACTTC. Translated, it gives CASSPKLTYEQYF.

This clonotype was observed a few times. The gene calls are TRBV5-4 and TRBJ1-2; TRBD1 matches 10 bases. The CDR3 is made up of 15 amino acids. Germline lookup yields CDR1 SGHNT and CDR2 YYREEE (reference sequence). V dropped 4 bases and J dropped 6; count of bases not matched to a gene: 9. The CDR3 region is CASSRLRDRGHGYTF. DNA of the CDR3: TGTGCCAGCAGCCGACTCCGGGACAGGGGTCATGGCTACACCTTC.

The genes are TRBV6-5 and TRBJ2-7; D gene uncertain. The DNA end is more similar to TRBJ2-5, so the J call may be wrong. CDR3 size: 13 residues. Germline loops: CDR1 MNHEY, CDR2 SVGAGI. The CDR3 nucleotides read TGTGCCAGCAGTTACAAGATCGAAGAGACCCAGTACTTC. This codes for CASSYKIEETQYF.

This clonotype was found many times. The CDR3 DNA follows: TGTGCCAGCAGTCCCACCGGCCACGAGCAGTACTTC. The encoded protein is CASSPTGHEQYF. V gene TRBV6-2 or TRBV6-3 combines with J gene TRBJ2-7, with D unclear. Germline CDR1 and CDR2: MNHEY and SVGEGT. Trimming took off 5 bases at V and 5 bases at J, with 10 bases between the two ends. The CDR3 extends over 12 amino acids.

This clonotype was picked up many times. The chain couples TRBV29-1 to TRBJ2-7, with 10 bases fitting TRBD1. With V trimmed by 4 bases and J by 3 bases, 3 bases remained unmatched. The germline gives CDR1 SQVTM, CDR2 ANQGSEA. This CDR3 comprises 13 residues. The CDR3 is CSVVDRGGYEQYF. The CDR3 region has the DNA TGCAGCGTTGTGGACAGGGGGGGCTACGAGCAGTACTTC.

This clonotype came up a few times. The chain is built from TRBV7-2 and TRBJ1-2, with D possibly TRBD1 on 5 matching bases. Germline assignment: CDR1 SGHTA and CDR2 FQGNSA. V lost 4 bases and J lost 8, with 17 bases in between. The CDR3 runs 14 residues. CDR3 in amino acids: CASSSRDLREGYTF. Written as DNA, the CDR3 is TGTGCCAGCAGCTCGAGGGACTTACGGGAAGGCTACACCTTC.

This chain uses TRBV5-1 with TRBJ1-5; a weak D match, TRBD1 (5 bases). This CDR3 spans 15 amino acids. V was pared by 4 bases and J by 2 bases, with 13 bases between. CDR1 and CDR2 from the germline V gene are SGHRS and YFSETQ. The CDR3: CASSRDGGGNQPQHF. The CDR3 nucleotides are TGCGCCAGCAGCAGGGACGGGGGAGGCAATCAGCCCCAGCATTTT.

The CDR3 coding sequence is TGTGCCAGCAGTGGGACAGGGGGGACTAACTATGGCTACACCTTC. This encodes CASSGTGGTNYGYTF. V usage is TRBV12-3 or TRBV12-4 and J usage is TRBJ1-2; 11 bases match TRBD1. V shed 5 bases and J 0 bases; nucleotides not matched to a gene: 2. The CDR3 loop spans 15 amino acids.

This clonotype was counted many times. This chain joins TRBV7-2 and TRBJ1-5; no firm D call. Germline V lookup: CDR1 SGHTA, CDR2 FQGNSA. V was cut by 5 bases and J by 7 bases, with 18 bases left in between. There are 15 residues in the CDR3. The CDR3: CASSPLVNAGQPQHF. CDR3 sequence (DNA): TGTGCCAGCAGCCCCCTCGTCAACGCGGGGCAGCCCCAGCATTTT. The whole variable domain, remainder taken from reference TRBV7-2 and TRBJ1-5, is GAGVSQSPSNKVTEKGKDVELRCDPISGHTALYWYRQSLGQGLEFLIYFQGNSAPDKSGLPSDRFSAERTGGSVSTLTIQRTQQEDSAVYLCASSPLVNAGQPQHFGDGTRLSIL.

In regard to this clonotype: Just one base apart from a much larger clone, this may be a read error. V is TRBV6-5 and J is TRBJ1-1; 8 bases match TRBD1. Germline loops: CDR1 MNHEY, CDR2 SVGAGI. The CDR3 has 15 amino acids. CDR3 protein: CASSYQTGVNTESFF. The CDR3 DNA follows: TGTGCCAGCAGTTACCAGACAGGGGTGAACACTGAATCTTTCTTT.

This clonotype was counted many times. The CDR3 sequence: CASSLIRGAQETQYF. CDR3 sequence (DNA): TGTGCCAGCAGCTTGATTCGGGGGGCCCAAGAGACCCAGTACTTC. The chain has TRBV7-2 and TRBJ2-5; tentative D call: TRBD2 (7 bases). Trimming took 3 bases from V and 1 from J, leaving 12 bases between them. Germline CDR1 is SGHTA and CDR2 is FQGNSA. The CDR3 is 15 residues long.

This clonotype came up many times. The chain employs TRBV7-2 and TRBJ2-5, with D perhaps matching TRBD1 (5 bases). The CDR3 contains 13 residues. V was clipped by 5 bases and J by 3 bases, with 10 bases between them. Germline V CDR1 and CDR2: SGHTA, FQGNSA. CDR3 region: CASSKTVKETQYF. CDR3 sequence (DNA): TGTGCCAGCAGCAAGACAGTGAAAGAGACCCAGTACTTC.